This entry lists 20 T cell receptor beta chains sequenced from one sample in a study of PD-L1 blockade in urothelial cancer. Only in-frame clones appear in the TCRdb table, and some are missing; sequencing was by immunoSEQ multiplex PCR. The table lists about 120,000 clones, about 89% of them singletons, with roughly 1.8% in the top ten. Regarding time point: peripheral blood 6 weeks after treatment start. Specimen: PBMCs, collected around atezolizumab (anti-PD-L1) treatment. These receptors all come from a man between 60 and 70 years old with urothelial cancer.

The CDR3 loop reads CASSSRTGNTEAFF. The CDR3 coding sequence is TGCGCCAGCAGCTCCCGGACAGGGAACACTGAAGCTTTCTTT. This chain links TRBV5-1 with TRBJ1-1; 7 bases match TRBD1. Germline trimming cut 3 bases from V and 1 base from J; bases unmatched to any gene: 3. The V gene's germline CDR1 is SGHRS and CDR2 YFSETQ. The length of the CDR3 is 14 residues.

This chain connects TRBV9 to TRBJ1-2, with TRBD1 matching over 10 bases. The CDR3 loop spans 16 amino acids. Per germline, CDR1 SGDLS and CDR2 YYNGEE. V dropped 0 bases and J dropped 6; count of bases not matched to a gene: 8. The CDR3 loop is CASSVGSWGQGNGYTF. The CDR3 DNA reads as TGTGCCAGCAGCGTAGGCAGTTGGGGACAGGGGAATGGCTACACCTTC.

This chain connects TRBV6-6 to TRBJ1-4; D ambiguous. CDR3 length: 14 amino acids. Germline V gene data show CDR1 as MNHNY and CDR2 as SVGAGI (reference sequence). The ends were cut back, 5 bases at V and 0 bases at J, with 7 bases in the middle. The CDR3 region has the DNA TGTGCCAGCAGTCACAGTGCAACTAATGAAAAACTGTTTTTT. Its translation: CASSHSATNEKLFF.

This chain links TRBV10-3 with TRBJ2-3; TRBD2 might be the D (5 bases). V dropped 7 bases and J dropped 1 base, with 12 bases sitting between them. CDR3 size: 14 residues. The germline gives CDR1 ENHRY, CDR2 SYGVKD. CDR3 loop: CAITRGAGTDTQYF. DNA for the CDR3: TGTGCCATCACCCGGGGAGCAGGCACAGATACGCAGTATTTT.

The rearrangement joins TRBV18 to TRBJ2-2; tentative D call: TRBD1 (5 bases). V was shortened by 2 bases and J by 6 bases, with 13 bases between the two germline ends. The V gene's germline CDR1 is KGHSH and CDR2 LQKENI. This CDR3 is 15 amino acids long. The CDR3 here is CASSPDTQGSGELFF. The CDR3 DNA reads TGTGCCAGCTCACCAGACACTCAGGGTTCCGGGGAGCTGTTTTTT.

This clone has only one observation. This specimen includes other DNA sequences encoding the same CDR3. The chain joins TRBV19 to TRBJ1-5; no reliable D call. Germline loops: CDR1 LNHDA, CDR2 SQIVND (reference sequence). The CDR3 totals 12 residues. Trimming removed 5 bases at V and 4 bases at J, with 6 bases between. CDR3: CASSPRNQPQHF. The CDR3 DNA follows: TGTGCCAGTAGTCCGCGTAATCAGCCCCAGCATTTT.

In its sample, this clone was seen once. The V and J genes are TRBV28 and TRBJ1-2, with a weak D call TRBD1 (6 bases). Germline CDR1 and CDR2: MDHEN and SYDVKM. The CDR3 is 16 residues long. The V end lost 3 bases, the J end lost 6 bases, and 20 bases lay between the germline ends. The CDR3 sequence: CASSFPGRGRQDGYTF. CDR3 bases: TGTGCCAGCAGTTTTCCGGGGCGGGGGCGCCAGGATGGCTACACCTTC.

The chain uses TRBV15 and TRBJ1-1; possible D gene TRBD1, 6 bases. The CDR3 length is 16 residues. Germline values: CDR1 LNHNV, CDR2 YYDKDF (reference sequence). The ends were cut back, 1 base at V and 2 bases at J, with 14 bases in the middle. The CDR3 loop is CATSRAHGTFNTEAFF. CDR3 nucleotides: TGTGCCACCAGCAGAGCCCACGGGACATTTAACACTGAAGCTTTCTTT.

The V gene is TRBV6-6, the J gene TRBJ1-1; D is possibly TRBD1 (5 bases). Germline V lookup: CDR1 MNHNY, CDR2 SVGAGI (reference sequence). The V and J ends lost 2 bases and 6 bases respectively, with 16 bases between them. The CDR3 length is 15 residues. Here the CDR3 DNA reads TGTGCCAGCAGTTACGCTGACGGTCGGGGGGCTGAAGCTTTCTTT. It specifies CASSYADGRGAEAFF.

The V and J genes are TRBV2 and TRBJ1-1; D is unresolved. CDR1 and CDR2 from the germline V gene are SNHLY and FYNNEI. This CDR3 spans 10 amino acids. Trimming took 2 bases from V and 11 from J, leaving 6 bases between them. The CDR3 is CASSEFGAFF. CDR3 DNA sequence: TGTGCCAGCAGTGAATTCGGGGCTTTCTTT.

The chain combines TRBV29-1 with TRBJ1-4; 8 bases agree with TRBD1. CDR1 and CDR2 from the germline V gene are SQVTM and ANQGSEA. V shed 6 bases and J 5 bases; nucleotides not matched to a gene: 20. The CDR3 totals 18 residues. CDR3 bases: TGCAGCGTCTTGAGTGATCCCGACAGGGGCAGGGGAAATGAAAAACTGTTTTTT. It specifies CSVLSDPDRGRGNEKLFF.

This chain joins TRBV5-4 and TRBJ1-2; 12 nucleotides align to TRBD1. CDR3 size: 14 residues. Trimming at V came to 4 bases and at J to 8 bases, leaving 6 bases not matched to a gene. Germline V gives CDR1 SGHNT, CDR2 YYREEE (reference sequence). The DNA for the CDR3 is TGTGCCAGCAGCCCGGGACAGGGGGCGCAGGGCTACACCTTC. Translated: CASSPGQGAQGYTF. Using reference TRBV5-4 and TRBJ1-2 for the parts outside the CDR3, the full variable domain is ETGVTQSPTHLIKTRGQQVTLRCSSQSGHNTVSWYQQALGQGPQFIFQYYREEENGRGNFPPRFSGLQFPNYSSELNVNALELDDSALYLCASSPGQGAQGYTFGSGTRLTVV.

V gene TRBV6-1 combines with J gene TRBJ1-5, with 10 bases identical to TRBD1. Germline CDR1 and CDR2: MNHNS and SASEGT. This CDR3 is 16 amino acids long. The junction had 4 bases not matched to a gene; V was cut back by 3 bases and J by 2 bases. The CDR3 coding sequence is TGTGCCAGCAGTGAGCGACAGGGGGCGGGCAATCAGCCCCAGCATTTT. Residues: CASSERQGAGNQPQHF.

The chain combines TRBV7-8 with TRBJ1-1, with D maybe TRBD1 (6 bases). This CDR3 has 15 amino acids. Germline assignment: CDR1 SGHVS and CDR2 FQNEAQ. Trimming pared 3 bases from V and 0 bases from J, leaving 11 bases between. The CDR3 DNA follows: TGTGCCAGCAGCTTGAGGGGGACCATGAACACTGAAGCTTTCTTT. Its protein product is CASSLRGTMNTEAFF.

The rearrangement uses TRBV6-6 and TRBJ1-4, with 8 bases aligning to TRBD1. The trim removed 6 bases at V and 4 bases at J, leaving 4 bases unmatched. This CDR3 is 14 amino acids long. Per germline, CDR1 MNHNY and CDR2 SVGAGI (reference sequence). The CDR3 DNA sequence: TGTGCCAGCAGCCCCGGACAGGGTAATGAAAAACTGTTTTTT. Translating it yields CASSPGQGNEKLFF.

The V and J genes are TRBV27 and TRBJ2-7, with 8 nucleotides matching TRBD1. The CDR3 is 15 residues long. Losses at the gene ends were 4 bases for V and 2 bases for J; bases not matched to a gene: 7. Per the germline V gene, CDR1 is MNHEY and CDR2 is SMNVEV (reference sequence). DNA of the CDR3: TGTGCCAGCAGTTCTGGACAGGGTAGCGCCTACGAGCAGTACTTC. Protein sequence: CASSSGQGSAYEQYF.

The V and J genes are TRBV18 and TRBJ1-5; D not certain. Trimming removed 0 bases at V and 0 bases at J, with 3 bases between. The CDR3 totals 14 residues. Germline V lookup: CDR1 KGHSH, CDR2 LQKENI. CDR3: CASSPPSSNQPQHF. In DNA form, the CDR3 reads TGTGCCAGCTCACCACCGAGTAGCAATCAGCCCCAGCATTTT.

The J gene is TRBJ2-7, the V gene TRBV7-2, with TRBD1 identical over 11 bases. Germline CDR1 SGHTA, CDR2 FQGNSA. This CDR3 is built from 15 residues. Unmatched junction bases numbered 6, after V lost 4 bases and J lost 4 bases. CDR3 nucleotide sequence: TGTGCCAGCAGCTCACGGACAGGGGGCAGATACGAGCAGTACTTC. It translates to CASSSRTGGRYEQYF.

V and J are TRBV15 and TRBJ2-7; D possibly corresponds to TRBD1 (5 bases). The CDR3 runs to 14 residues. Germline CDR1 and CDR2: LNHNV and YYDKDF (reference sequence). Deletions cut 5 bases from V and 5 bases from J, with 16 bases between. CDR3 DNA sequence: TGTGCCACCAGCTTGAAGGGGATGATTAACGAGCAGTACTTC. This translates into CATSLKGMINEQYF.

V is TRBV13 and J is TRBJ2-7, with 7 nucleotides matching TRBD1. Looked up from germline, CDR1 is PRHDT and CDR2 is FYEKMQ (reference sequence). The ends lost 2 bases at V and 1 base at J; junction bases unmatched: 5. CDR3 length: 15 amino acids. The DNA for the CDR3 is TGTGCCAGCAGCTTACAGGGGGTTATATCCTACGAGCAGTACTTC. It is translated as CASSLQGVISYEQYF.